These 30 T cell receptor beta chains were all obtained from the same sample, sequenced in a study of cytomegalovirus exposure and HLA in healthy donors. With 60 Vbeta and 13 Jbeta primers, the PCR was carried out. Assay: immunoSEQ multiplex PCR; the TCRdb copy retains only in-frame clones and omits some. The sample carries fewer than 200,000 clones, 75% to 85% recorded once. Sequenced sample: PBMCs. These receptors all come from a female donor in good health and CMV-seronegative.

This sequence joins TRBV6-4 and TRBJ2-1; 13 bases agree with TRBD2. Germline V gene sequence: CDR1 MRHNA, CDR2 SNTAGT. The V gene end was trimmed by 3 bases and the J gene end by 10 bases; junction bases not matched to a gene: 6. The CDR3 covers 15 residues. The CDR3 nucleotides read TGTGCCAGCAGTGATGGACTAGCGGGAGTGAGCGAGCAGTTCTTC. It specifies CASSDGLAGVSEQFF.

The chain joins TRBV27 to TRBJ1-6; D not resolved. Germline V CDR1 and CDR2: MNHEY, SMNVEV (reference sequence). The V gene lost 6 bases and the J gene lost 0 bases, with 12 bases spanning the gap. This CDR3 spans 16 amino acids. The CDR3 DNA follows: TGTGCCAGCAGCTCCCCCACCAGCTCCTATAATTCACCCCTCCACTTT. It is translated as CASSSPTSSYNSPLHF.

This clone was detected once. This same CDR3 is encoded by further DNA sequences in the sample. The gene calls are TRBV21-1 and TRBJ1-5; the table gives TRBD1 as D, unverified against the DNA. TRBV21-1 is a pseudogene segment. The CDR3 is 15 residues long. The CDR3 DNA reads as TGTGCCAGCAGCGAAGGAATTCGGGACACACAGCCCCAGCATTTT. Amino acids: CASSEGIRDTQPQHF.

The V call is TRBV6-1, the J call TRBJ1-2; tentative D call: TRBD1 (6 bases). This CDR3 has 13 residues. V was pared by 3 bases and J by 5 bases, with 10 bases between. Germline assignment: CDR1 MNHNS and CDR2 SASEGT. The CDR3 DNA reads TGTGCCAGCAGTGAGGGGGCTTGGTATGGCTACACCTTC. This gives the protein CASSEGAWYGYTF.

This clone was observed a few times. The CDR3 sequence: CASSLLGRGAFF. The CDR3 nucleotides read TGTGCCAGCAGCTTATTAGGGAGAGGGGCTTTCTTT. The rearrangement uses TRBV7-2 and TRBJ1-1; the D is unclear. Trimming removed 2 bases from V and 11 bases from J, with 12 bases in between. Per germline, CDR1 SGHTA and CDR2 FQGNSA. The CDR3 has 12 amino acids.

This chain links TRBV4-1 with TRBJ1-2; D remains unclear. The CDR3 is made up of 12 amino acids. From germline, CDR1 is MGHRA and CDR2 YSYEKL. Trimming removed 7 bases from V and 8 bases from J, with 14 bases in between. CDR3 in DNA: TGCGCCAGCACCCCGGGAACCGGCGGCTACACCTTC. Translated: CASTPGTGGYTF.

The V call is TRBV7-8, the J call TRBJ1-2; 7 positions match TRBD1. CDR1 is SGHVS, CDR2 FQNEAQ, per germline. V was clipped by 1 base and J by 7 bases; unmatched bases: 3. This CDR3 spans 13 amino acids. The CDR3 loop reads CASSLVYRGGYTF. CDR3 DNA: TGTGCCAGCAGCTTAGTATACAGGGGTGGCTACACCTTC.

A note on this clone: A junction end diverges from the germline sequence, so it may reflect a read error. V gene TRBV7-9 combines with J gene TRBJ1-2; 8 bases fit TRBD1. The CDR3 has 15 residues. CDR1 is SEHNR, CDR2 FQNEAQ, per germline (reference sequence). The CDR3 region has the DNA TGTGCCAGCAGCCCTCGCCAGGGACAGGAATATGGCCACACCTTC. This codes for CASSPRQGQEYGHTF. The full variable domain, completed using reference TRBV7-9 and TRBJ1-2, is DTGVSQNPRHKITKRGQNVTFRCDPISEHNRLYWYRQTLGQGPEFLTYFQNEAQLEKSRLLSDRFSAERPKGSFSTLEIQRTEQGDSAMYLCASSPRQGQEYGHTFGSGTRLTVV.

The V gene is TRBV9, the J gene TRBJ2-1; 11 bases line up with TRBD2. The germline V gene has CDR1 SGDLS and CDR2 YYNGEE. V was clipped by 5 bases and J by 0 bases; unmatched bases: 10. CDR3 length: 18 amino acids. CDR3 amino acids: CASSGSLTSGSSYNEQFF. CDR3 in DNA: TGTGCCAGCAGTGGAAGCTTAACTAGCGGGAGCTCCTACAATGAGCAGTTCTTC. Filled out from reference TRBV9 and TRBJ2-1, the complete variable domain reads DSGVTQTPKHLITATGQRVTLRCSPRSGDLSVYWYQQSLDQGLQFLIQYYNGEERAKGNILERFSAQQFPDLHSELNLSSLELGDSALYFCASSGSLTSGSSYNEQFFGPGTRLTVL.

This clone has only a few counts. V gene TRBV5-4 combines with J gene TRBJ1-2, with D maybe TRBD1 (5 bases). V shed 2 bases and J shed 0 bases, with 17 bases lying between them. CDR3 length: 17 amino acids. CDR1 is SGHNT and CDR2 is YYREEE in the germline V gene (reference sequence). The CDR3, as DNA: TGTGCCAGCAGCTTCAACCAGGGAAGAGAGCCTAACTATGGCTACACCTTC. Translating it yields CASSFNQGREPNYGYTF.

This sequence joins TRBV28 and TRBJ2-1; D not resolved. Germline V gene data show CDR1 as MDHEN and CDR2 as SYDVKM. Between the trimmed V and J ends, which lost 3 bases and 6 bases, there was a span of 3 bases. The CDR3 has 11 amino acids. As DNA, the CDR3 is TGTGCCAGCAGTTTCCGCAATGAGCAGTTCTTC. It is translated as CASSFRNEQFF.

Here the CDR3 DNA reads TGTGCCAGCAGCCTAGACAGCTATGGCTACACCTTC. Translated: CASSLDSYGYTF. The chain has TRBV5-4 and TRBJ1-2, with a weak D call TRBD1 (5 bases). The V gene's germline CDR1 is SGHNT and CDR2 YYREEE (reference sequence). The CDR3 extends over 12 amino acids. Trimming removed 4 bases from V and 4 bases from J, with 8 bases in between. Full variable domain (remainder filled in from reference TRBV5-4 and TRBJ1-2): ETGVTQSPTHLIKTRGQQVTLRCSSQSGHNTVSWYQQALGQGPQFIFQYYREEENGRGNFPPRFSGLQFPNYSSELNVNALELDDSALYLCASSLDSYGYTFGSGTRLTVV.

This sequence joins TRBV10-3 and TRBJ2-5, with TRBD2 identical over 16 bases. Germline V gene data show CDR1 as ENHRY and CDR2 as SYGVKD. The CDR3 is made up of 13 amino acids. With 6 bases clipped from V and 9 bases from J, the junction kept 1 base outside the gene matches. The CDR3 DNA follows: TGTGCCATCAGGGGACTAGCGGGAGGGCCCCAGTACTTC. Protein product: CAIRGLAGGPQYF.

This chain links TRBV28 with TRBJ1-2; TRBD1 matches at 8 bases. The length of the CDR3 is 14 residues. The ends lost 5 bases at V and 2 bases at J; junction bases unmatched: 4. Germline V gene sequence: CDR1 MDHEN, CDR2 SYDVKM. The CDR3 coding sequence is TGTGCCAGCAGTGGGGGACAGGTAAACTATGGCTACACCTTC. It codes for CASSGGQVNYGYTF.

The chain uses TRBV11-2 and TRBJ2-7, with TRBD1 matching 7 bases. The V gene's germline CDR1 is SGHAT and CDR2 FQNNGV. The CDR3 is 14 residues long. Trimming took 6 bases from V and 3 from J; bases not matched to a gene: 8. This CDR3 is CASRQTGTNYEQYF. CDR3 nucleotide sequence: TGTGCCAGCAGACAGACAGGGACCAACTACGAGCAGTACTTC.

The chain couples TRBV4-1 to TRBJ1-5, with 9 bases that match TRBD1. Trimming at V came to 2 bases and at J to 1 base, leaving 6 bases not matched to a gene. The CDR3 sequence is 17 residues long. Germline V gives CDR1 MGHRA, CDR2 YSYEKL. The CDR3 protein is CASSQSQGALSNQPQHF. Here the CDR3 DNA reads TGCGCCAGCAGCCAATCACAGGGGGCGCTGAGCAATCAGCCCCAGCATTTT.

The rearrangement joins TRBV7-8 to TRBJ1-1; TRBD1 matches 12 bases. CDR1 and CDR2 (germline): SGHVS, FQNEAQ. The CDR3 covers 16 residues. V lost 5 bases, J lost 6 bases, and 10 bases stayed unmatched. The CDR3 spells CASSPRDRGQPSEAFF. The CDR3 DNA follows: TGTGCCAGCAGCCCCCGGGACAGGGGGCAACCATCTGAAGCTTTCTTT.

The V and J genes are TRBV12-5 and TRBJ1-2; 7 bases align to TRBD1. This CDR3 is 15 amino acids long. Germline CDR1 and CDR2: LGHNT and FRNRAP. Trimming took 2 bases from V and 8 from J; bases not matched to a gene: 11. The CDR3 DNA follows: TGTGCTAGTGGTTTGATTCAGGGGGGAACGGTAGGCTACACCTTC. Protein sequence: CASGLIQGGTVGYTF.

The rearrangement uses TRBV21-1 and TRBJ2-5; TRBD1 is the table's D call and was not checked against the DNA. TRBV21-1 is annotated as a pseudogene. This CDR3 has 15 amino acids. Here the CDR3 DNA reads TGTGCCACCCAGAGCCCTGAGGGGGCTAAAGAGACCCAGTACTTC. It translates to CATQSPEGAKETQYF.

This rearrangement joins TRBV4-1 to TRBJ2-1; 7 bases align to TRBD1. The trim removed 3 bases at V and 5 bases at J, leaving 7 bases unmatched. CDR1 is MGHRA, CDR2 YSYEKL, per germline. This CDR3 has 15 amino acids. The DNA for the CDR3 is TGCGCCAGCAGCCAGGACGGGACAGAGGACAATGAGCAGTTCTTC. It yields the protein CASSQDGTEDNEQFF.

The CDR3 is CASRMDRDQSYEQYF. CDR3 coding DNA: TGTGCCAGCAGAATGGACAGGGACCAATCCTACGAGCAGTACTTC. The chain links TRBV7-2 to TRBJ2-7; 8 nucleotides agree with TRBD1. V lost 6 bases and J lost 1; bases outside the gene matches: 8. The CDR3 covers 15 residues. Per the germline V gene, CDR1 is SGHTA and CDR2 is FQGNSA. The full variable domain, in which reference TRBV7-2 and TRBJ2-7 provide the parts outside the CDR3, is GAGVSQSPSNKVTEKGKDVELRCDPISGHTALYWYRQSLGQGLEFLIYFQGNSAPDKSGLPSDRFSAERTGGSVSTLTIQRTQQEDSAVYLCASRMDRDQSYEQYFGPGTRLTVT.

The V and J genes are TRBV27 and TRBJ2-5; 11 positions agree with TRBD2. TRBJ2-7 explains the end of the DNA better; the J call may be wrong. Germline V gene sequence: CDR1 MNHEY, CDR2 SMNVEV (reference sequence). The CDR3 sequence is 16 residues long. The CDR3 region is CASSGTSGLSSYEQYF. CDR3 nucleotides: TGTGCCAGCAGTGGGACTAGCGGATTGAGCTCCTACGAGCAGTACTTC.

This rearrangement joins TRBV6-4 to TRBJ1-1, with D possibly matching TRBD1 (5 bases). From germline, CDR1 is MRHNA and CDR2 SNTAGT. The CDR3 consists of 14 residues. Trimming removed 4 bases at V and 1 base at J, with 10 bases between. The CDR3 sequence: CASSVAGPNTEAFF. CDR3 bases: TGTGCCAGCAGTGTTGCGGGACCGAACACTGAAGCTTTCTTT.

The V and J genes are TRBV29-1 and TRBJ2-5; D may be TRBD1 (5 bases). V gave up 3 bases and J gave up 5 bases, with 13 bases separating them. This CDR3 comprises 13 residues. From germline, CDR1 is SQVTM and CDR2 ANQGSEA. The DNA of the CDR3 is TGCAGCGTTGACCAGGGCGGTCGGGAGACCCAGTACTTC. It encodes CSVDQGGRETQYF.

The table lists this clone with a few counts. This chain links TRBV15 with TRBJ1-3; TRBD1 matches at 10 bases. The germline V gene encodes CDR1 LNHNV and CDR2 YYDKDF (reference sequence). CDR3 size: 17 residues. After removal of 0 bases from V and 3 bases from J, the junction contained 5 bases not matched to a gene. The DNA of the CDR3 is TGTGCCACCAGCAGAGAACGGACAGGGGGAGGTGGAAACACCATATATTTT. As protein: CATSRERTGGGGNTIYF.

CDR3 loop: CASSLEGGWTNEQFF. CDR3 sequence (DNA): TGCGCCAGCAGCTTGGAAGGAGGTTGGACCAATGAGCAGTTCTTC. This chain connects TRBV5-1 to TRBJ2-1; TRBD2 might be the D (5 bases). Germline V gene data show CDR1 as SGHRS and CDR2 as YFSETQ. The V end was cut by 0 bases, the J end by 6 bases, with 13 bases between. The CDR3 consists of 15 residues.

The chain joins TRBV5-8 to TRBJ1-2; D perhaps matches TRBD1 (6 bases). Germline V gene sequence: CDR1 SGHTS, CDR2 YDEGEE. CDR3 length equals 15 residues. V was cut by 6 bases and J by 7 bases, with 22 bases left in between. The CDR3: CASNPGRSGGSGYTF. The CDR3 DNA reads as TGTGCCAGCAACCCAGGGCGCTCGGGGGGCTCTGGCTACACCTTC.

The chain carries TRBV27 and TRBJ2-7; 11 nucleotides line up with TRBD2. V lost 5 bases, J lost 3 bases, and 3 bases stayed unmatched. The CDR3 has 14 amino acids. Germline V lookup: CDR1 MNHEY, CDR2 SMNVEV (reference sequence). The CDR3 spells CASSEGTSGYEQYF. CDR3 bases: TGTGCCAGCAGTGAAGGGACTAGCGGCTACGAGCAGTACTTC.

The chain links TRBV5-4 to TRBJ1-2; D is unclear. The length of the CDR3 is 13 residues. CDR1 and CDR2 (germline): SGHNT, YYREEE (reference sequence). The ends were cut back, 0 bases at V and 8 bases at J, with 11 bases in the middle. The CDR3 DNA sequence: TGTGCCAGCAGCTTGGGGTCGGCGGGAGGCTACACCTTC. This gives the protein CASSLGSAGGYTF.

This clone counts as medium-sized. This chain joins TRBV6-6 and TRBJ2-7; TRBD2 aligns across 10 bases. This CDR3 is 15 amino acids long. Trimming cost V 6 bases and J 4 bases; bases outside gene matches: 9. Germline V gene sequence: CDR1 MNHNY, CDR2 SVGAGI (reference sequence). This chain's CDR3 is CASSWGLAGDYEQYF. For the CDR3, the DNA is TGTGCCAGCAGCTGGGGGCTAGCGGGAGATTACGAGCAGTACTTC.